What follows are 30 T cell receptor beta chains derived from one specimen sequenced in a study of T cell changes during pregnancy in multiple sclerosis. Sequenced by immunoSEQ multiplex PCR; TCRdb stores in-frame clones only, minus some. Here the sample spans about 80,000 clones, 92% being singletons. Sequences were derived from peripheral blood, sampled before pregnancy. These TCRs come from a female donor with multiple sclerosis, enrolled in a pregnancy study.

The chain uses TRBV4-2 and TRBJ2-1; 12 bases are a match to TRBD1. Germline values: CDR1 LGHNA, CDR2 YNFKEQ. V shed 7 bases, J shed 0 bases, and the junction held 7 bases outside the gene matches. This CDR3 is 17 amino acids long. CDR3 nucleotide sequence: TGTGCCAGCACCGGGACAGGGGGCCTCAGCTCCTACAATGAGCAGTTCTTC. Translated: CASTGTGGLSSYNEQFF.

The gene calls are TRBV2 and TRBJ1-4, with 9 bases that match TRBD1. CDR1 is SNHLY, CDR2 FYNNEI, per germline. The CDR3 totals 13 residues. V dropped 8 bases and J dropped 8; count of bases not matched to a gene: 6. The CDR3 loop is CASSGTGTEKLFF. CDR3 coding DNA: TGTGCCAGCTCCGGGACAGGGACCGAAAAACTGTTTTTT.

The chain combines TRBV6-1 with TRBJ1-5; D is unresolved. V was pared by 7 bases and J by 1 base, with 11 bases between. The germline V gene has CDR1 MNHNS and CDR2 SASEGT. CDR3 length: 14 amino acids. In nucleotides, the CDR3 is TGTGCCAGCATCCTAGGAGGGAGCAATCAGCCCCAGCATTTT. This gives the protein CASILGGSNQPQHF.

This sequence joins TRBV6-1 and TRBJ1-3; maybe TRBD1 (5 bases). V lost 9 bases and J 0 bases, leaving 9 bases between the germline ends. The CDR3 extends over 13 amino acids. The germline V gene has CDR1 MNHNS and CDR2 SASEGT. The CDR3 nucleotides read TGTGCCAGTTCGACAGCCTCTGGAAACACCATATATTTT. Protein: CASSTASGNTIYF.

This chain connects TRBV9 to TRBJ1-3; D unclear. This CDR3 has 16 amino acids. Germline CDR1 reads SGDLS; CDR2 reads YYNGEE. V was cut by 3 bases and J by 2 bases, with 15 bases left in between. CDR3 nucleotides: TGTGCCAGCAGCGGAGGGTGGAGGGCTACTGGAAACACCATATATTTT. Translating gives CASSGGWRATGNTIYF.

The chain carries TRBV5-1 and TRBJ2-1, with unresolved D. V shed 3 bases and J shed 7 bases, with 17 bases lying between them. Germline V gene data show CDR1 as SGHRS and CDR2 as YFSETQ. The CDR3 sequence is 15 residues long. In nucleotides, the CDR3 is TGCGCCAGCAGCTCGGGTCTGGAAATGATAAATGAGCAGTTCTTC. Amino acid sequence: CASSSGLEMINEQFF. Looking up the rest from reference TRBV5-1 and TRBJ2-1 gives the full variable domain: KAGVTQTPRYLIKTRGQQVTLSCSPISGHRSVSWYQQTPGQGLQFLFEYFSETQRNKGNFPGRFSGRQFSNSRSEMNVSTLELGDSALYLCASSSGLEMINEQFFGPGTRLTVL.

This sequence joins TRBV5-1 and TRBJ2-1, with 9 bases lining up with TRBD2. Losses at the gene ends were 0 bases for V and 5 bases for J; bases not matched to a gene: 3. The length of the CDR3 is 15 residues. Germline loops: CDR1 SGHRS, CDR2 YFSETQ. The CDR3 is CASSLGLAANNEQFF. The CDR3 DNA reads TGCGCCAGCAGCTTGGGACTAGCGGCAAACAATGAGCAGTTCTTC.

The gene calls are TRBV4-1 and TRBJ1-5; 7 bases are a match to TRBD1. Germline V lookup: CDR1 MGHRA, CDR2 YSYEKL. With 4 bases clipped from V and 0 bases from J, the junction kept 9 bases outside the gene matches. The CDR3 runs to 17 residues. The CDR3 DNA reads TGCGCCAGCAGCCCACCCGGACAGGATCATAGCAATCAGCCCCAGCATTTT. As protein: CASSPPGQDHSNQPQHF.

The J gene is TRBJ2-7, the V gene TRBV2; D gene uncertain. Per the germline V gene, CDR1 is SNHLY and CDR2 is FYNNEI. The V end lost 4 bases, the J end lost 3 bases, and 13 bases lay between the germline ends. CDR3 length equals 14 residues. CDR3 sequence: CASSGTLTGYEQYF. The CDR3 region has the DNA TGTGCCAGCAGTGGAACGTTGACGGGCTACGAGCAGTACTTC.

The genes are TRBV29-1 and TRBJ2-6, with D possibly TRBD1 on 6 matching bases. Looked up from germline, CDR1 is SQVTM and CDR2 is ANQGSEA. Trimming shortened V by 1 base and J by 0 bases, and 16 bases separated the two germline ends. The CDR3 contains 18 residues. CDR3 sequence reads: CSVEGGLGQISGANVLTF. The CDR3 region has the DNA TGCAGCGTTGAAGGGGGTCTGGGACAAATCTCTGGGGCCAACGTCCTGACTTTC. Variable domain in full (rest from reference TRBV29-1 and TRBJ2-6): SAVISQKPSRDICQRGTSLTIQCQVDSQVTMMFWYRQQPGQSLTLIATANQGSEATYESGFVIDKFPISRPNLTFSTLTVSNMSPEDSSIYLCSVEGGLGQISGANVLTFGAGSRLTVL.

V gene TRBV7-8 combines with J gene TRBJ2-1, with 14 nucleotides matching TRBD2. The CDR3 totals 17 residues. CDR1 SGHVS and CDR2 FQNEAQ come from the germline V gene. Trimming at V came to 1 base and at J to 8 bases, leaving 7 bases not matched to a gene. The CDR3 is CASSLDPRLAGGDEQFF. The CDR3 region has the DNA TGTGCCAGCAGCTTAGACCCCCGACTAGCGGGAGGGGATGAGCAGTTCTTC. Variable domain in full (rest from reference TRBV7-8 and TRBJ2-1): GAGVSQSPRYKVAKRGQDVALRCDPISGHVSLFWYQQALGQGPEFLTYFQNEAQLDKSGLPSDRFFAERPEGSVSTLKIQRTQQEDSAVYLCASSLDPRLAGGDEQFFGPGTRLTVL.

The rearrangement uses TRBV19 and TRBJ2-1; possible D gene TRBD2, 6 bases. The CDR3 has 18 residues. The V end lost 7 bases, the J end lost 0 bases, and 22 bases lay between the germline ends. CDR1 and CDR2 (germline): LNHDA, SQIVND (reference sequence). The CDR3 sequence: CASKGRGHKRDSYNEQFF. DNA of the CDR3: TGTGCCAGTAAGGGGCGGGGTCATAAACGGGACTCCTACAATGAGCAGTTCTTC.

The V and J genes are TRBV19 and TRBJ2-1, with TRBD2 matching over 8 bases. Germline V CDR1 and CDR2: LNHDA, SQIVND (reference sequence). V was pared by 10 bases and J by 6 bases, with 11 bases of the junction left unmatched. The CDR3 consists of 14 residues. The CDR3 bases are TGTGCCACAGATCCCGGGGGGGCCTTCAATGAGCAGTTCTTC. Amino acids: CATDPGGAFNEQFF.

The chain couples TRBV7-5 to TRBJ2-5; the D call TRBD2 from the table was never checked on the DNA. TRBV7-5 represents a pseudogene. The CDR3 totals 17 residues. This CDR3 reads CARSFRTSGTIQETQYF. The CDR3 DNA follows: TGTGCCAGAAGCTTTAGGACTAGCGGGACGATCCAAGAGACCCAGTACTTC.

This chain joins TRBV27 and TRBJ2-7; a weak D match, TRBD2 (6 bases). V lost 0 bases and J lost 2, with 14 bases in between. Germline CDR1 reads MNHEY; CDR2 reads SMNVEV (reference sequence). This CDR3 comprises 16 residues. In DNA form, the CDR3 reads TGTGCCAGCAGTTTATCATCGGGACTCAGGACCTACGAGCAGTACTTC. This sequence encodes CASSLSSGLRTYEQYF.

The V call is TRBV6-1, the J call TRBJ1-2; D gene unclear. Germline V gene sequence: CDR1 MNHNS, CDR2 SASEGT. CDR3 size: 15 residues. The V and J ends lost 0 bases and 2 bases respectively, with 10 bases between them. The CDR3, as DNA: TGTGCCAGCAGTGAAGCGTCAGGCAGGAACTATGGCTACACCTTC. It specifies CASSEASGRNYGYTF.

CDR3 sequence reads: CASSSGGEQFF. In DNA, the CDR3 is TGTGCCAGCAGCTCGGGGGGAGAGCAGTTCTTC. The rearrangement joins TRBV7-3 to TRBJ2-1, with 7 bases fitting TRBD2. V lost 4 bases to trimming and J lost 10 bases; unmatched junction nucleotides: 1. Germline CDR1 and CDR2: SGHTA and FQGTGA. The CDR3 runs to 11 residues.

The chain recombines TRBV4-1 with TRBJ2-1; D unclear. Germline V gives CDR1 MGHRA, CDR2 YSYEKL. Trimming cost V 0 bases and J 3 bases, with 3 bases left between them. The CDR3 sequence is 13 residues long. The CDR3 sequence is CASSQDIYNEQFF. The CDR3 DNA follows: TGCGCCAGCAGCCAAGACATCTACAATGAGCAGTTCTTC.

The chain links TRBV6-1 to TRBJ2-7; 9 bases match TRBD1. Trimming at V came to 4 bases and at J to 4 bases, leaving 8 bases not matched to a gene. CDR3 size: 15 residues. CDR1 and CDR2 from the germline V gene are MNHNS and SASEGT. The CDR3, as DNA: TGTGCCAGCAGTGTTTCGGGACAGGGTCTATACGAGCAGTACTTC. Its translation is CASSVSGQGLYEQYF.

This clone has only a few counts. V usage is TRBV5-6 and J usage is TRBJ2-1; TRBD2 matches at 7 bases. With 2 bases clipped from V and 2 bases from J, the junction kept 16 bases outside the gene matches. The CDR3 totals 19 residues. From germline, CDR1 is SGHDT and CDR2 YYEEEE. The CDR3 coding sequence is TGTGCCAGCAGCTTCGTTCGTCGAAAGCGGGATATGACCTACAATGAGCAGTTCTTC. Translating gives CASSFVRRKRDMTYNEQFF.

V usage is TRBV28 and J usage is TRBJ2-7; 9 bases match TRBD2. Trimming at V came to 7 bases and at J to 5 bases, leaving 9 bases not matched to a gene. The germline gives CDR1 MDHEN, CDR2 SYDVKM. CDR3 length equals 14 residues. CDR3 sequence (DNA): TGTGCCAGCATCCCCCGGATAGCGGGAGACGAGCAGTACTTC. Encoded protein: CASIPRIAGDEQYF.

The chain joins TRBV11-1 to TRBJ2-7, with a possible D match to TRBD1 (6 bases). Trimming took off 5 bases at V and 7 bases at J, with 18 bases between the two ends. The CDR3 has 14 residues. Germline V gives CDR1 SGHAT, CDR2 FQDESV (reference sequence). Here the CDR3 reads CASSAIKTGREQYF. Written as DNA, the CDR3 is TGTGCCAGCAGCGCTATCAAGACAGGCCGGGAGCAGTACTTC.

This clone was recorded only once. CDR3: CAWSADRPYGYTF. Here the CDR3 DNA reads TGTGCCTGGAGTGCCGACAGGCCCTATGGCTACACCTTC. The V call is TRBV30, the J call TRBJ1-2; tentative D call: TRBD1 (6 bases). Germline CDR1 GTSNPN, CDR2 SVGIG (reference sequence). The germline V and J ends were trimmed by 1 base and 4 bases, with 10 bases remaining between them. The CDR3 is 13 amino acids.

The chain links TRBV29-1 to TRBJ1-1; D may be TRBD1 (5 bases). Germline values: CDR1 SQVTM, CDR2 ANQGSEA. The CDR3 spans 15 residues. Deletions cut 4 bases from V and 1 base from J, with 16 bases between. The CDR3 sequence: CSVGGMGGSNTEAFF. The CDR3 coding sequence is TGCAGCGTTGGGGGAATGGGGGGATCGAACACTGAAGCTTTCTTT.

The J gene is TRBJ2-3, the V gene TRBV29-1; 14 nucleotides agree with TRBD2. The ends lost 5 bases at V and 3 bases at J; junction bases unmatched: 16. Germline CDR1 reads SQVTM; CDR2 reads ANQGSEA. CDR3 length: 19 residues. CDR3 coding DNA: TGCAGCGTTTACGTGACTAGCGGGAGGGCACCCCAACCGACAGATACGCAGTATTTT. Encoded protein: CSVYVTSGRAPQPTDTQYF.

The J gene is TRBJ2-1, the V gene TRBV30, with 8 bases aligning to TRBD2. J was trimmed by 6 bases and V by 0 bases; bases with no gene match: 4. CDR1 GTSNPN and CDR2 SVGIG come from the germline V gene (reference sequence). The CDR3 covers 14 residues. This chain's CDR3 is CAWSVIAGTNEQFF. In DNA form, the CDR3 reads TGTGCCTGGAGTGTAATAGCGGGAACCAATGAGCAGTTCTTC.

This chain joins TRBV5-6 and TRBJ1-4; 11 bases line up with TRBD1. The CDR3 spans 14 residues. Germline CDR1 reads SGHDT; CDR2 reads YYEEEE. V lost 4 bases and J lost 10; bases outside the gene matches: 6. CDR3 residues: CASSPPGTGGKLFF. CDR3 sequence (DNA): TGTGCCAGCAGCCCACCCGGGACAGGGGGAAAACTGTTTTTT.

The CDR3 here is CASTLAGGAYNEQFF. DNA of the CDR3: TGTGCCAGCACTCTAGCGGGAGGAGCTTACAATGAGCAGTTCTTC. The chain couples TRBV6-6 to TRBJ2-1; TRBD2 aligns across 11 bases. Trimming removed 7 bases from V and 4 bases from J; junction bases left unmatched: 6. This CDR3 has 15 amino acids. The germline gives CDR1 MNHNY, CDR2 SVGAGI (reference sequence).

J is TRBJ1-5 and V is TRBV19; tentatively, D is TRBD1 (5 bases). The CDR3 runs 14 residues. Trimming shortened V by 4 bases and J by 6 bases, and 13 bases separated the two germline ends. Germline CDR1 LNHDA, CDR2 SQIVND (reference sequence). CDR3 region: CASSNNQGSQPQHF. The DNA for the CDR3 is TGTGCCAGTAGTAATAACCAGGGTTCTCAGCCCCAGCATTTT.

This chain uses TRBV2 with TRBJ2-1; possibly TRBD2 for D (5 bases). The CDR3 consists of 13 residues. Trimming left V 5 bases short and J 9 bases short, with 14 bases between. Germline V gene lookup returns CDR1 SNHLY and CDR2 FYNNEI. CDR3 nucleotides: TGTGCCAGCAGTCCCCTCACTAGTTCTGAGCAGTTCTTC. Protein product: CASSPLTSSEQFF.